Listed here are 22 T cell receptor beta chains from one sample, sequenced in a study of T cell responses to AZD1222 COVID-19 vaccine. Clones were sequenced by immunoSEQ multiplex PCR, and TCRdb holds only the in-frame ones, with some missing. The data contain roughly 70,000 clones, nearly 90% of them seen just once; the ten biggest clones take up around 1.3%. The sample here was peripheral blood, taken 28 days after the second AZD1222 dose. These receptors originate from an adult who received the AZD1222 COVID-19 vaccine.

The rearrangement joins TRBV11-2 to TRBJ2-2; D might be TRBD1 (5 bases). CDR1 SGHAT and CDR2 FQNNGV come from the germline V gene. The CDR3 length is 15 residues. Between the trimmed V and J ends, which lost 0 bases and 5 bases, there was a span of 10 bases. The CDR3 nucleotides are TGTGCCAGCAGCTTAGAAAGGACAAATACCGGGGAGCTGTTTTTT. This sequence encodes CASSLERTNTGELFF. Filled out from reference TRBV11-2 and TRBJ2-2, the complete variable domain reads EAGVAQSPRYKIIEKRQSVAFWCNPISGHATLYWYQQILGQGPKLLIQFQNNGVVDDSQLPKDRFSAERLKGVDSTLKIQPAKLEDSAVYLCASSLERTNTGELFFGEGSRLTVL.

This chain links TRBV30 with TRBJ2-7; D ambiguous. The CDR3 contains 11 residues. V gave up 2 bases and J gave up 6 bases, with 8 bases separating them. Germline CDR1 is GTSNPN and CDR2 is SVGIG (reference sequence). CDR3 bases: TGTGCCTGGAGTCAGGCGGTCGAGCAGTACTTC. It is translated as CAWSQAVEQYF.

The CDR3 bases are TGCAGCGTCGCGGGACTAGCGGGTCAAGAGACCCAGTACTTC. Protein: CSVAGLAGQETQYF. The rearrangement links TRBV29-1 to TRBJ2-5, with 12 nucleotides matching TRBD2. Trimming at V came to 6 bases and at J to 2 bases, leaving 4 bases not matched to a gene. The CDR3 has 14 residues. Germline CDR1 SQVTM, CDR2 ANQGSEA.

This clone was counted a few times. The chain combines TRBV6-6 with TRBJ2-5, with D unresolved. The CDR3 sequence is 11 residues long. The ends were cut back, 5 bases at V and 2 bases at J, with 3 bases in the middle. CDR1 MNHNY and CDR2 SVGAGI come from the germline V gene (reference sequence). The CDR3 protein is CASSNQETQYF. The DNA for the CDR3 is TGTGCCAGCAGTAATCAAGAGACCCAGTACTTC.

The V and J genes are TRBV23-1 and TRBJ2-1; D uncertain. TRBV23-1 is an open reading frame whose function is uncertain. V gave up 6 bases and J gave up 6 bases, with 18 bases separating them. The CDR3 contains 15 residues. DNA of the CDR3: TGCGCCAGCAGCCGAGCCCACCAGAAACGCAATGAGCAGTTCTTC. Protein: CASSRAHQKRNEQFF.

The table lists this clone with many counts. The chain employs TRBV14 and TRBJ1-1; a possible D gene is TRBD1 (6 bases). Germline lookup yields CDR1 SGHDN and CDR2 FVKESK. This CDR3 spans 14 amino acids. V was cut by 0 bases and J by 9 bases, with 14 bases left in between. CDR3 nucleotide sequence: TGTGCCAGCAGCCAAGATGAGTCGGGGGGGCAAGCTTTCTTT. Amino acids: CASSQDESGGQAFF.

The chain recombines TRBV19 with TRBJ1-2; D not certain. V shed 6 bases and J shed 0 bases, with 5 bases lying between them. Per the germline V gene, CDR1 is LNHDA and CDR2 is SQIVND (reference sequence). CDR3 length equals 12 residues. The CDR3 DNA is TGTGCCAGTAGGACCACTAACTATGGCTACACCTTC. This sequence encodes CASRTTNYGYTF.

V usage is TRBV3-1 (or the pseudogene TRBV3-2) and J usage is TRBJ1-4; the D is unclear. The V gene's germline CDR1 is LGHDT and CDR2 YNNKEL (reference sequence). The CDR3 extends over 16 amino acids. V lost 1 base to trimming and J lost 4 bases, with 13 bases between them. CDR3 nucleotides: TGTGCCAGCAGCCAAGTATCTGGACCTAGTAATGAAAAACTGTTTTTT. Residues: CASSQVSGPSNEKLFF.

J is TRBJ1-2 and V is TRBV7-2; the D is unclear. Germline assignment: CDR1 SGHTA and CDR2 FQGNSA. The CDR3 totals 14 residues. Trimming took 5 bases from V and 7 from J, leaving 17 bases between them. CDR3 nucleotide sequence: TGTGCCAGCAGCCAGACACCAAGGGCTGGTGGCTACACCTTC. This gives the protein CASSQTPRAGGYTF.

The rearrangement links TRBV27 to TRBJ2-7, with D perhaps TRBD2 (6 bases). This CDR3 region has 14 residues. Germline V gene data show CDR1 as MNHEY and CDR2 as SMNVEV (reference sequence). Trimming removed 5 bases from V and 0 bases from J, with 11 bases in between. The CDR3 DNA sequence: TGTGCCAGCAGTGCCGCTAGCGACTCCTACGAGCAGTACTTC. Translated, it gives CASSAASDSYEQYF.

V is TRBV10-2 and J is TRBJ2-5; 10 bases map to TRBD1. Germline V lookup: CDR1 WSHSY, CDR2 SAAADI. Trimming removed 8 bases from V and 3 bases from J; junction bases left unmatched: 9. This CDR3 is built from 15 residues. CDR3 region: CASGRRTGGEETQYF. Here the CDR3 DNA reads TGCGCCAGCGGCCGACGGACAGGGGGAGAAGAGACCCAGTACTTC.

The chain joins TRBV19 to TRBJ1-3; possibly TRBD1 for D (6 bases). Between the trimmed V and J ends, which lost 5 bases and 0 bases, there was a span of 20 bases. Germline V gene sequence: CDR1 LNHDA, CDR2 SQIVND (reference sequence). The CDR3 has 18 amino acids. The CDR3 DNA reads TGTGCCAGTAGTCCCCTTGGGGGCTCAAGACTCTCTGGAAACACCATATATTTT. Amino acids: CASSPLGGSRLSGNTIYF.

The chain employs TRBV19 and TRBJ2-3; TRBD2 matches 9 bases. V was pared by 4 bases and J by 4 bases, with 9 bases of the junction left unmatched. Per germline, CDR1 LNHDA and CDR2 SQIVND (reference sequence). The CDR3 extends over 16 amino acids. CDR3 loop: CASSTLSGRSADTQYF. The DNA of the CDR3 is TGTGCCAGTAGTACCCTGAGCGGGAGGTCCGCAGATACGCAGTATTTT.

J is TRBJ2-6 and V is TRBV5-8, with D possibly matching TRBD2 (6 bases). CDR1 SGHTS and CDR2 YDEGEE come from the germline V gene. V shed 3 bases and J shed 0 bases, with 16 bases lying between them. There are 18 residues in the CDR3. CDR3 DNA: TGTGCCAGCAGCTCGGGGGTCCTAGGGACCTCTGGGGCCAACGTCCTGACTTTC. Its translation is CASSSGVLGTSGANVLTF.

In DNA, the CDR3 is TGCAGTGCTACCGGGACTCTTAGCTACACCTTC. Translation: CSATGTLSYTF. J is TRBJ1-2 and V is TRBV20-1; a weak D match, TRBD1 (5 bases). There are 11 residues in the CDR3. Germline V gene lookup returns CDR1 DFQATT and CDR2 SNEGSKA (reference sequence). V gave up 4 bases and J gave up 9 bases, with 12 bases separating them.

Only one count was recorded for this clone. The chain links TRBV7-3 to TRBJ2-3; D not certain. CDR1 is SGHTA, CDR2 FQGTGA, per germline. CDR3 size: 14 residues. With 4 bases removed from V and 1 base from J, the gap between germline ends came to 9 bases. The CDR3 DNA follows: TGTGCCAGCAGCTCGGTGGACGGCACAGATACGCAGTATTTT. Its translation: CASSSVDGTDTQYF. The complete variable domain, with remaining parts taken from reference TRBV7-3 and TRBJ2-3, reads GAGVSQTPSNKVTEKGKYVELRCDPISGHTALYWYRQSLGQGPEFLIYFQGTGAADDSGLPNDRFFAVRPEGSVSTLKIQRTERGDSAVYLCASSSVDGTDTQYFGPGTRLTVL.

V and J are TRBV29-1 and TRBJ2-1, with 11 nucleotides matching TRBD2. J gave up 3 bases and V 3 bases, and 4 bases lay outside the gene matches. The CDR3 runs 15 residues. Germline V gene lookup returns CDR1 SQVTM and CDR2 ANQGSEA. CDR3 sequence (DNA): TGCAGCGTTGATGGACTAGCGGGCAGCTACAATGAGCAGTTCTTC. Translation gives CSVDGLAGSYNEQFF.

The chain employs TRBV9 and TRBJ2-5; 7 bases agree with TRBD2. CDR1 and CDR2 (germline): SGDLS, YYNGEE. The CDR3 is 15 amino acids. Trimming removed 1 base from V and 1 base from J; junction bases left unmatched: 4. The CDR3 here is CASSVRGRGQETQYF. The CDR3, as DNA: TGTGCCAGCAGCGTAAGAGGGAGGGGCCAAGAGACCCAGTACTTC.

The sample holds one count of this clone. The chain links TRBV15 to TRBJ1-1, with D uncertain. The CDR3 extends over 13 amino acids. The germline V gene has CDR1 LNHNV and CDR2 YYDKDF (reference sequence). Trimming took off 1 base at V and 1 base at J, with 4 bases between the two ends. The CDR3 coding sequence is TGTGCCACCAGCAGAGTATGGAACACTGAAGCTTTCTTT. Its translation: CATSRVWNTEAFF. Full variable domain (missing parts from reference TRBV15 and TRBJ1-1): DAMVIQNPRYQVTQFGKPVTLSCSQTLNHNVMYWYQQKSSQAPKLLFHYYDKDFNNEADTPDNFQSRRPNTSFCFLDIRSPGLGDTAMYLCATSRVWNTEAFFGQGTRLTVV.

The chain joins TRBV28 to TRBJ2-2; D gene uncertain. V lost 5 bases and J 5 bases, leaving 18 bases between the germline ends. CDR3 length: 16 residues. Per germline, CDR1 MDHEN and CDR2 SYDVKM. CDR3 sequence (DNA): TGTGCCAGCAGTCCCCAACCTCTATGGAATACCGGGGAGCTGTTTTTT. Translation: CASSPQPLWNTGELFF.

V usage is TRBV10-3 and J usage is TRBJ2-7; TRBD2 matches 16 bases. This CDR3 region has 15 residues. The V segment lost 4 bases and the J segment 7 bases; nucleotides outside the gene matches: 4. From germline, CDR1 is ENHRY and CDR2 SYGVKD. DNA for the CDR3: TGTGCCATCAGTGCTGGGACTAGCGGGAGGGGTGAGCAGTACTTC. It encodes CAISAGTSGRGEQYF.

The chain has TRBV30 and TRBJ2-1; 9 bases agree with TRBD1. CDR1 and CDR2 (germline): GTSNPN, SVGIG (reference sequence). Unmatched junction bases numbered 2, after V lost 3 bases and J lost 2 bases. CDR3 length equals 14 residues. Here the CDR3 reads CAWSWDRAYNEQFF. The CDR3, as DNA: TGTGCCTGGAGCTGGGACAGGGCCTACAATGAGCAGTTCTTC.